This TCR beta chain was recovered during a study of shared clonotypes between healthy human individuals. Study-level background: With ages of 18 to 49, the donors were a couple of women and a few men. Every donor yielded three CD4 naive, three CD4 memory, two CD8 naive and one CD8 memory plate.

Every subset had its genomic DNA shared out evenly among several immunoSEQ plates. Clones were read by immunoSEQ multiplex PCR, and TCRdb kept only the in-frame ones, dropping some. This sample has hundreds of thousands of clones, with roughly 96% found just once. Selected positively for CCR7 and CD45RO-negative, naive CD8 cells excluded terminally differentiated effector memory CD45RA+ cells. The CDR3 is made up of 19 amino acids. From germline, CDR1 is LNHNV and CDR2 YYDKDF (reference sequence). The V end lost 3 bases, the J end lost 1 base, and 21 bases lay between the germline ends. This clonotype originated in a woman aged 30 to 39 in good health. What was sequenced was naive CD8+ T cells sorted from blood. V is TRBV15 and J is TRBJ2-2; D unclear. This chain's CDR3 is CATSRYPVLVTENTGELFF. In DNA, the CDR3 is TGTGCCACCAGCAGGTACCCGGTCCTTGTGACGGAGAACACCGGGGAGCTGTTTTTT.